The entry below gives a single T cell receptor (beta chain) sequence along with its context. These data are taken from a study of human T cells and chemical hapten exposure. Study overall: Sensitization was performed using 2% DPC on a roughly 2 cm by roughly 2 cm upper inner arm skin site. All through the roughly 23-week study, the scalp of each patient received diphenylcyclopropenone doses weekly. Largely, small differences in pooled library volume made per-sample TCR yields vary.

Time point given: pre-sensitization, week 0. The treatment denotes: therapeutic diphenylcyclopropenone sensitization with weekly scalp DPC. Unfractionated whole blood was the source of the extracted total RNA. Via MiXCR, TCRdb re-called the RACE reads, giving one row per CDR3 protein. The profile covers 180,000 or so distinct CDR3 sequences, with around 30% appearing a single time and about 2.7% taken by the ten largest. The receptor was derived from a woman aged 25 to 39 with alopecia areata. Some clones in this sample may be carry-over from other donors' samples. The source material was whole blood, sampled in connection with sensitization to the hapten diphenylcyclopropenone (DPC).

DNA of the CDR3: TGTGCCAGCAGTTCACCCGGGACAGGGAATGAAAAACTGTTTTTT. Amino acids: CASSSPGTGNEKLFF. V gene TRBV28 combines with J gene TRBJ1-4; 9 bases map to TRBD1. The CDR3 covers 15 residues. CDR1 is MDHEN, CDR2 SYDVKM, per germline. V shed 4 bases, J shed 5 bases, and the junction held 5 bases outside the gene matches.